A single sample gave rise to the 3 T cell receptor beta chains below, sequenced in a study of T cell clones after liver transplantation. Measured with immunoSEQ multiplex PCR; TCRdb has only the in-frame clones, and not every one. The table includes 80,000 or so clones, around four fifths detected once. The specimen was CD4+ T cells from blood, collected approximately 45 months after liver transplant. Every receptor here comes from a human patient who received a liver transplant. Some T cells may be graft donor cells.

The CDR3 DNA is TGTGCTAGTGGTTTCACACACCCGGGGTATAGCAATCAGCCCCAGCATTTT. This gives the protein CASGFTHPGYSNQPQHF. The chain carries TRBV12-5 and TRBJ1-5, with D uncertain. Per germline, CDR1 LGHNT and CDR2 FRNRAP. Trimming shortened V by 3 bases and J by 0 bases, and 15 bases separated the two germline ends. This CDR3 is 17 amino acids long.

The chain joins TRBV25-1 to TRBJ2-7; D might be TRBD1 or TRBD2, each matching 6 bases. The germline CDR1 and CDR2 sequences are MGHDK and SYGVNS. Trimming stripped 5 bases from V and 1 base from J, with 15 bases between. This CDR3 region has 15 residues. CDR3 protein: CASSIGGGGSYEQYF. The CDR3 region has the DNA TGTGCCAGCAGTATCGGCGGAGGGGGTTCCTACGAGCAGTACTTC.

The chain is built from TRBV4-1 and TRBJ2-1, with TRBD1 matching 8 bases. V gave up 2 bases and J gave up 1 base; unmatched junction bases: 7. This CDR3 is 17 amino acids long. Germline lookup yields CDR1 MGHRA and CDR2 YSYEKL. CDR3 sequence: CASSQTETGVSYNEQFF. The CDR3 nucleotides read TGCGCCAGCAGCCAAACCGAGACAGGGGTTTCCTACAATGAGCAGTTCTTC.